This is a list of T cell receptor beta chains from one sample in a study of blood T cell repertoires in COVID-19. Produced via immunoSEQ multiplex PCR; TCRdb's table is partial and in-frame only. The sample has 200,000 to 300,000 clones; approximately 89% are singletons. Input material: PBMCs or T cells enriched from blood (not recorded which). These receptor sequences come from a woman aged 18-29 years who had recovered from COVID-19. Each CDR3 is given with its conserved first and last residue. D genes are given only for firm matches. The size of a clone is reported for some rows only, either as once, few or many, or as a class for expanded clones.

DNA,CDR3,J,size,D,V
TGTGCCAGCAGCCTGGACAGACGCTACGAGCAGTACTTC,CASSLDRRYEQYF,TRBJ2-7,-,-,TRBV28
TGCGCCAGCAGCCAAGTTGGCTCGCAAAACTATGGCTACACCTTC,CASSQVGSQNYGYTF,TRBJ1-2,-,-,TRBV4-3
TGTGCCAGCAGTGATATCAACCGGGGGGGGTACAATCAGCCCCAGCATTTT,CASSDINRGGYNQPQHF,TRBJ1-5,-,-,TRBV6-1
TGTGCCAGCATCCTCACTGGGGACAGGGACGACAACAGAGAAGGGACTGAAGCTTTCTTT,CASILTGDRDDNREGTEAFF,TRBJ1-1,-,-,TRBV21-1
TGTGCCAGCAGTGAAGATGCGGGCTACAATGAGCAGTTCTTC,CASSEDAGYNEQFF,TRBJ2-1,-,-,TRBV2
TGTGCCAGCAGCTTCCCCGGGACAGGGGGGTTAGGCTACACCTTC,CASSFPGTGGLGYTF,TRBJ1-2,-,TRBD1,TRBV7-8
TGCGCCAGCAGCTTGTTGGCTAGCGAAAACAATGAGCAGTTCTTC,CASSLLASENNEQFF,TRBJ2-1,once,-,TRBV5-1
TGTGCCAGCAGCCCTCAGGGTCCCTTTGACACTGAAGCTTTCTTT,CASSPQGPFDTEAFF,TRBJ1-1,once,-,TRBV5-4
TGTGCCAGCAGCTTAGGCCTCCTAGCGGGGGGTCAAGAGACCCAGTACTTC,CASSLGLLAGGQETQYF,TRBJ2-5,-,TRBD2,TRBV7-7
TGTGCCAGCAGTAGACAGGGGGCCCAAGAGACCCAGTACTTC,CASSRQGAQETQYF,TRBJ2-5,-,TRBD1,TRBV2
TGTGCCAGTTCACGGACAGGGGGTGACGAAAAACTGTTTTTT,CASSRTGGDEKLFF,TRBJ1-4,-,TRBD1,TRBV5-4
TGTGCCAGCAGCCCAGGGGGAATGGGGGATACGCAGTATTTT,CASSPGGMGDTQYF,TRBJ2-3,once,TRBD1,TRBV7-7
TGTGCCAGCAGCTTCTGGACAGATATCTACGAGCAGTACTTC,CASSFWTDIYEQYF,TRBJ2-7,-,-,TRBV21-1
TGTGCCAGCAGCAGGGGGGGCAGGGACTACGAGCAGTACTTC,CASSRGGRDYEQYF,TRBJ2-7,-,-,TRBV9
TGTGCCAGCAGCCCGCCGGGACATCCCTACGAGCAGTACTTC,CASSPPGHPYEQYF,TRBJ2-7,once,-,TRBV28
TGTGCCAGCAGCCCAGACAGTCATCTTACTGGAAACACCATATATTTT,CASSPDSHLTGNTIYF,TRBJ1-3,-,-,TRBV5-5
TGTGCCAGCAGGGGGTCCTTAGGGGGCGCGTACAATGAGCAGTTCTTC,CASRGSLGGAYNEQFF,TRBJ2-1,-,TRBD1,TRBV7-8
TGTGCCAGCAGCCGGACTAGCGGAATAGTCGGGGAGCTGTTTTTT,CASSRTSGIVGELFF,TRBJ2-2,-,TRBD2,TRBV7-2
TGTGCCAGCAGCGTAGCTGGAGGCTATGGCTACACCTTC,CASSVAGGYGYTF,TRBJ1-2,-,-,TRBV9
TGTGCCAGTAGTCCCACTCGAAGCCCGGAGGACACCGGGGAGCTGTTTTTT,CASSPTRSPEDTGELFF,TRBJ2-2,-,-,TRBV19
TGCGCCAGCAGCGAGGTCCCCCTAGGGCCCCAGCATTTT,CASSEVPLGPQHF,TRBJ1-5,few,-,TRBV5-1
TGTGCCAGCAGTTTAGCGGGAGGTTTCACCGGGGAGCTGTTTTTT,CASSLAGGFTGELFF,TRBJ2-2,-,TRBD2,TRBV28
TGTGCCAGCAGCCCAGGGACATCAGCTTATCACACAGATACGCAGTATTTT,CASSPGTSAYHTDTQYF,TRBJ2-3,-,-,TRBV7-9
TGTGCCAGCAGCTTAGTGGTGACAGGGCCTTTGGGCGAGCAGTTCTTC,CASSLVVTGPLGEQFF,TRBJ2-1,-,TRBD1,TRBV7-8
TGTGCCTCGGGACTGGGGGGGGCTGGAAACACCATATATTTT,CASGLGGAGNTIYF,TRBJ1-3,-,-,TRBV6-5
TGCGCCAGCAGCCGAGAAGACAGGGGAACGAACGAGCAGTACTTC,CASSREDRGTNEQYF,TRBJ2-7,-,TRBD1,TRBV4-1
TGTGCCAGCAGCTTAGTGGTGGGCGTCGAAGAGACCCAGTACTTC,CASSLVVGVEETQYF,TRBJ2-5,-,-,TRBV7-2
TGTGCCAGCAGCTCCAGTTCAACTAATGAAAAACTGTTTTTT,CASSSSSTNEKLFF,TRBJ1-4,-,-,TRBV6-5
TGTGCCAGCAGCCCTTCGCCGACTAGCGGGGGGATGGCAGATACGCAGTATTTT,CASSPSPTSGGMADTQYF,TRBJ2-3,-,TRBD2,TRBV5-4
TGTGCCACCAGCAGAGAGGCTAGCGGGGGGGATACGCAGTATTTT,CATSREASGGDTQYF,TRBJ2-3,-,TRBD2,TRBV15
TGTGCCAGCAGCCTAGGGGCACAGGGCCAAGAGACCCAGTACTTC,CASSLGAQGQETQYF,TRBJ2-5,-,-,TRBV9
TGTGCCAGCAGCTCCCGGACAGGGGGGAATACTGAAGCTTTCTTT,CASSSRTGGNTEAFF,TRBJ1-1,few,TRBD1,TRBV7-2
TGTGCCAGCAGCGTAGGACCCCCCGGCGGGGGTAGAGAGACCCAGTACTTC,CASSVGPPGGGRETQYF,TRBJ2-5,once,TRBD2,TRBV9
TGTGCCAGCAGCCCTCCCCGGACCGGGGAGCTGTTTTTT,CASSPPRTGELFF,TRBJ2-2,once,-,TRBV9
TGTGCCAGCAGTTCCCGAATAGACAGGGTCCGGGGCCAGCCCCAGCATTTT,CASSSRIDRVRGQPQHF,TRBJ1-5,-,TRBD1,TRBV27
TGCGCCAGCAGCCAAGATCAGGCAGGGGGCAATTCACCCCTCCACTTT,CASSQDQAGGNSPLHF,TRBJ1-6,-,TRBD1,TRBV4-1
TGCGCCAGCAGCGGACGGACAGGGGGCGCAGCTGGCTACACCTTC,CASSGRTGGAAGYTF,TRBJ1-2,-,TRBD1,TRBV4-1
TGCGCCAGCAGTGCTAGCGGTTACAATGAGCAGTTCTTC,CASSASGYNEQFF,TRBJ2-1,-,TRBD2,TRBV10-1
TGCGCCAGCAGAGGAGGTAGGAGCACTGAAGCTTTCTTT,CASRGGRSTEAFF,TRBJ1-1,few,-,TRBV10-1
TGTGCCAGCAGCCACACTACCCCTCGGAGTGGAAACACCATATATTTT,CASSHTTPRSGNTIYF,TRBJ1-3,-,-,TRBV3-1/TRBV3-2
TGTGCCAGCAGCCTCCGCCAGGTGGGGGCGGATGGCTACACCTTC,CASSLRQVGADGYTF,TRBJ1-2,-,-,TRBV9
TGTGCCAGTAGTACCGGGACACCAACCTACGAGCAGTACTTC,CASSTGTPTYEQYF,TRBJ2-7,few,-,TRBV19
TGTGCCAGCAGCTGTAAATCGGCCGGGACAGGGGGCGAACGGCCCCAGCATTTT,CASSCKSAGTGGERPQHF,TRBJ1-5,-,TRBD1,TRBV7-3
TGTGCCAGCAGCGAGGCAGGGGACTCCTATAATTCACCCCTCCACTTT,CASSEAGDSYNSPLHF,TRBJ1-6,-,-,TRBV3-1/TRBV3-2
TGTGCCAGCAGTTTTGAGGGGAGGACTGAAGCTTTCTTT,CASSFEGRTEAFF,TRBJ1-1,-,-,TRBV27
TGCAGCGTTGAAGACCGTGCCGAGGTGGGTTACGCTTTCTTT,CSVEDRAEVGYAFF,TRBJ1-1,-,-,TRBV29-1
TGTGCCAGCAGCCCCCTTGGGGGGAGCACAGATACGCAGTATTTT,CASSPLGGSTDTQYF,TRBJ2-3,-,-,TRBV11-3
TGTGCCAGCCGGAGGATAGGGGGCCCCTATAATTCACCCCTCCACTTT,CASRRIGGPYNSPLHF,TRBJ1-6,-,TRBD1,TRBV2
TGTGCCAGCAGTTGGGGGGGATTGAGCACAGATACGCAGTATTTT,CASSWGGLSTDTQYF,TRBJ2-3,-,TRBD2,TRBV6-5
TGTGCCACCGAGGGGGGGGCGCCGGAGCAGTTCTTC,CATEGGAPEQFF,TRBJ2-1,-,-,TRBV7-8
TGTGCCAGCAGCTTGACAGGGGCGGCAGATACGCAGTATTTT,CASSLTGAADTQYF,TRBJ2-3,-,TRBD1,TRBV7-7
TGTGCCAGTAGCCCAGGGGATGAGCAGTTCTTC,CASSPGDEQFF,TRBJ2-1,-,-,TRBV19
TGTGCCAGCAGTGAATCGGCAGGGGGATTAAAAAACATTCAGTACTTC,CASSESAGGLKNIQYF,TRBJ2-4,few,TRBD1,TRBV2
TGTGCCAGCAGTGTGAGCAGGGGAGAAACCGGGGAGCTGTTTTTT,CASSVSRGETGELFF,TRBJ2-2,-,-,TRBV2
TGTGCCACCCTACGAGGGTATGGAAACACCATATATTTT,CATLRGYGNTIYF,TRBJ1-3,once,-,TRBV28
TGTGCCAGCAGCCCGCCCGGGAGGGAGCGCAGAAATGAGCAGTTCTTC,CASSPPGRERRNEQFF,TRBJ2-1,-,TRBD2,TRBV5-8
TGTGCCAGCAGCCCCCGGGACAGGGGGCTTCGCGGCTATGGCTACACCTTC,CASSPRDRGLRGYGYTF,TRBJ1-2,-,TRBD1,TRBV4-2
TGTGCCACCAGTCCCGGACTAGCGGGATGGAATGAGCAGTTCTTC,CATSPGLAGWNEQFF,TRBJ2-1,-,TRBD2,TRBV24-1
TGTGCCAGCAGCTTAGTTACCAGGGGAGAGACCCAGTACTTC,CASSLVTRGETQYF,TRBJ2-5,-,-,TRBV11-2
TGTGCCAGCAGCGTAGAGGCTTTGGGGACTAGCGGGGGGCTGGATACGCAGTATTTT,CASSVEALGTSGGLDTQYF,TRBJ2-3,-,TRBD2,TRBV9